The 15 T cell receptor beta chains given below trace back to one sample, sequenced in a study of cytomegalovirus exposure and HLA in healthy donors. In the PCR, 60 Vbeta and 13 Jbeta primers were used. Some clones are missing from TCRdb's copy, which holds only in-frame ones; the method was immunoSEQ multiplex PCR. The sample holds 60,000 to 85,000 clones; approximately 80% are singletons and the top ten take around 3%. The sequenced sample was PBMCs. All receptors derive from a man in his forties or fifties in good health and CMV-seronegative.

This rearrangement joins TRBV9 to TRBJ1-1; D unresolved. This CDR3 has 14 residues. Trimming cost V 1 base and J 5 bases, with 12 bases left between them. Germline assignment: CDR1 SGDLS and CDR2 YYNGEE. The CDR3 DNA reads TGTGCCAGCAGCGTATCGGCATCGGGGACTGAAGCTTTCTTT. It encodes CASSVSASGTEAFF.

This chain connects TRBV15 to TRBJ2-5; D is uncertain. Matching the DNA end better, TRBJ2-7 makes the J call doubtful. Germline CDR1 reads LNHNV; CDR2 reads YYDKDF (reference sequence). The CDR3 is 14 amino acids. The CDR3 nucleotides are TGTGCCACCAGCAGAGATCCTGACTTGTACGAGCAGTACTTC. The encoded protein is CATSRDPDLYEQYF.

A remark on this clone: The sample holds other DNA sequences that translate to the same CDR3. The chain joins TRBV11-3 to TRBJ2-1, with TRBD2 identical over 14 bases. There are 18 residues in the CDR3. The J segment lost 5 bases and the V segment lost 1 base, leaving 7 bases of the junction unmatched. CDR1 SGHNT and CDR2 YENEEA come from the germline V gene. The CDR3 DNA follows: TGTGCCAGCAGCTTAGCCGGGACTAGCGGGGGAGGGAACAATGAGCAGTTCTTC. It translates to CASSLAGTSGGGNNEQFF.

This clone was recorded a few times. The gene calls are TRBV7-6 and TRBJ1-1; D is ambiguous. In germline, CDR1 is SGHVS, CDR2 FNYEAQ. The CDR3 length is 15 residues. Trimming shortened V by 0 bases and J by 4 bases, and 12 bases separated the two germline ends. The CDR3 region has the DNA TGTGCCAGCAGCTTAGCTCTTGGCGAGGGCACTGAAGCTTTCTTT. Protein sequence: CASSLALGEGTEAFF. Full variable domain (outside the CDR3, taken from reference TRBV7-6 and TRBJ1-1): GAGVSQSPRYKVTKRGQDVALRCDPISGHVSLYWYRQALGQGPEFLTYFNYEAQQDKSGLPNDRFSAERPEGSISTLTIQRTEQRDSAMYRCASSLALGEGTEAFFGQGTRLTVV.

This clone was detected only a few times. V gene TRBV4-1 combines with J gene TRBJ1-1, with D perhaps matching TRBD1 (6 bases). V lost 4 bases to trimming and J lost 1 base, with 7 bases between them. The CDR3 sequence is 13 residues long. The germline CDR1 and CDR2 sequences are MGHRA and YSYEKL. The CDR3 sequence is CASSRQENTEAFF. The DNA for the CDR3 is TGCGCCAGCAGCCGACAGGAGAACACTGAAGCTTTCTTT.

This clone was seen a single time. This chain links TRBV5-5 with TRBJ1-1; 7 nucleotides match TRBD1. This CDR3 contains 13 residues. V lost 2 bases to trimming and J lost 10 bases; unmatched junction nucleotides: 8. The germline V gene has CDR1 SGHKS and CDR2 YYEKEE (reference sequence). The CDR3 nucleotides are TGTGCCAGCAGCTTAAACAGGGGATTGGTAGCTTTCTTT. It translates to CASSLNRGLVAFF. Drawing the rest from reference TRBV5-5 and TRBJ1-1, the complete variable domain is DAGVTQSPTHLIKTRGQQVTLRCSPISGHKSVSWYQQVLGQGPQFIFQYYEKEERGRGNFPDRFSARQFPNYSSELNVNALLLGDSALYLCASSLNRGLVAFFGQGTRLTVV.

CDR3 loop: CASRNLRGEAYF. CDR3 bases: TGTGCCAGCAGAAACCTCCGGGGGGAGGCGTACTTC. The rearrangement uses TRBV6-5 and TRBJ2-5; 7 bases align to TRBD2. CDR1 is MNHEY, CDR2 SVGAGI, per germline. With V trimmed by 6 bases and J by 13 bases, 11 bases remained unmatched. CDR3 size: 12 residues.

In DNA form, the CDR3 reads TGTGCCAGCAGCGTAGCCGGACAGGGCGATCAGCCCCAGCATTTT. Translation: CASSVAGQGDQPQHF. This chain uses TRBV9 with TRBJ1-5; the match to TRBD1 covers 8 bases. V lost 0 bases and J lost 5; bases outside the gene matches: 4. The CDR3 spans 15 residues. Per the germline V gene, CDR1 is SGDLS and CDR2 is YYNGEE.

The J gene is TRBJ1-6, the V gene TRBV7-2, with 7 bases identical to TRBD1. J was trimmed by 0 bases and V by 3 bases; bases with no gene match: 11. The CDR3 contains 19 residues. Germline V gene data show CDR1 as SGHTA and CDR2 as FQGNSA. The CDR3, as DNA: TGTGCCAGCAGCTTTCCGACTCTACAGGGGAGCTCCTATAATTCACCCCTCCACTTT. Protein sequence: CASSFPTLQGSSYNSPLHF.

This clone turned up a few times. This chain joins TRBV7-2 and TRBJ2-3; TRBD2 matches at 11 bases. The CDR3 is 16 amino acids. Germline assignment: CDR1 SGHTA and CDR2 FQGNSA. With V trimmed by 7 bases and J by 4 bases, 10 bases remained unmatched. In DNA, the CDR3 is TGTGCCAGCACCATCAGCGTAGCGGGGGGGTCAGATACGCAGTATTTT. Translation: CASTISVAGGSDTQYF.

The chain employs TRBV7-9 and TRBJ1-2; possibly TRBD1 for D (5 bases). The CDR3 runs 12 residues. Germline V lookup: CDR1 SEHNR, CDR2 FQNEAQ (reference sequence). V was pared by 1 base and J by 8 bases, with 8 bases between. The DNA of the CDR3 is TGTGCCAGCAGCTTAGAAGGGGTCGGCTACACCTTC. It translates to CASSLEGVGYTF. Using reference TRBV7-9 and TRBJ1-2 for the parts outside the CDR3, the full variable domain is DTGVSQNPRHKITKRGQNVTFRCDPISEHNRLYWYRQTLGQGPEFLTYFQNEAQLEKSRLLSDRFSAERPKGSFSTLEIQRTEQGDSAMYLCASSLEGVGYTFGSGTRLTVV.

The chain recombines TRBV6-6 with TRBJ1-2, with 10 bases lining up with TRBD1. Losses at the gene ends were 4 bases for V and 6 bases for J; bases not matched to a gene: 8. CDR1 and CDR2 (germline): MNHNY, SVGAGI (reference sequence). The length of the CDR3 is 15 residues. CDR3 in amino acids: CASSSPGTGVNGYTF. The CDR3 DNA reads TGTGCCAGCAGTTCCCCAGGGACAGGGGTTAATGGCTACACCTTC.

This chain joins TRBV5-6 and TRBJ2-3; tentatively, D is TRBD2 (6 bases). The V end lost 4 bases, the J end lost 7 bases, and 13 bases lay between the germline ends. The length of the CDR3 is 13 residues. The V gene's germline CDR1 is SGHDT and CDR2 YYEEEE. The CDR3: CASSQGLGNTQYF. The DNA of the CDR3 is TGTGCCAGCAGCCAGGGACTGGGAAATACGCAGTATTTT.

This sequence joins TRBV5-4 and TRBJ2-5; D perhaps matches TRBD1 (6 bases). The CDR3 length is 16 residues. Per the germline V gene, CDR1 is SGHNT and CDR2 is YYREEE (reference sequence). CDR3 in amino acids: CAARGTRGSEGETQYF. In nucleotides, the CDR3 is TGTGCTGCAAGGGGGACCCGAGGAAGTGAAGGGGAGACCCAGTACTTC. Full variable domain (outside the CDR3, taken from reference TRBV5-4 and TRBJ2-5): ETGVTQSPTHLIKTRGQQVTLRCSSQSGHNTVSWYQQALGQGPQFIFQYYREEENGRGNFPPRFSGLQFPNYSSELNVNALELDDSALYLCAARGTRGSEGETQYFGPGTRLLVL.

CDR3: CASSIRGQRNTEAFF. The CDR3 region has the DNA TGTGCCAGTAGTATCCGGGGACAGAGAAACACTGAAGCTTTCTTT. The chain links TRBV19 to TRBJ1-1; TRBD1 aligns across 7 bases. Trimming cost V 3 bases and J 2 bases; bases outside gene matches: 6. Per germline, CDR1 LNHDA and CDR2 SQIVND (reference sequence). This CDR3 comprises 15 residues.